The 19 T cell receptor beta chains given below trace back to one sample, sequenced in a study of siplizumab effects on memory and regulatory T cells. Sequenced by immunoSEQ multiplex PCR; TCRdb stores in-frame clones only, minus some. The sample lists about 50,000 clones; just over 95% were seen once. The sample comprised naive CD8+ T cells sorted from blood. All receptors derive from a human donor in good health.

The V gene is TRBV9, the J gene TRBJ1-1; D is uncertain. CDR1 is SGDLS and CDR2 is YYNGEE in the germline V gene. This CDR3 is built from 16 residues. V lost 0 bases and J 3 bases, leaving 15 bases between the germline ends. CDR3 in amino acids: CASSVGRSSRDTEAFF. The DNA for the CDR3 is TGTGCCAGCAGCGTAGGAAGGTCCTCGAGGGACACTGAAGCTTTCTTT.

In its sample, this clone was seen once. The chain is built from TRBV30 and TRBJ2-2, with D possibly being TRBD1 (6 bases). Trimming stripped 5 bases from V and 3 bases from J, with 7 bases between. Looked up from germline, CDR1 is GTSNPN and CDR2 is SVGIG (reference sequence). This CDR3 is built from 12 residues. CDR3: CAWYRDTGELFF. The CDR3 DNA reads as TGTGCCTGGTACAGGGACACCGGGGAGCTGTTTTTT.

This chain links TRBV10-3 with TRBJ1-5; a possible D gene is TRBD1 (5 bases). The CDR3 consists of 15 residues. Germline V gene lookup returns CDR1 ENHRY and CDR2 SYGVKD. The V end lost 5 bases, the J end lost 2 bases, and 13 bases lay between the germline ends. The CDR3 coding sequence is TGTGCCATCAGTAGGGAGGGGACGGGCAATCAGCCCCAGCATTTT. As protein: CAISREGTGNQPQHF.

The chain has TRBV5-1 and TRBJ2-5; the D call may be TRBD1 or TRBD2 (7 bases each). Germline V lookup: CDR1 SGHRS, CDR2 YFSETQ. Trimming took 0 bases from V and 5 from J, leaving 20 bases between them. The CDR3 covers 17 residues. The CDR3 loop reads CASSLVMTGRGGETQYF. CDR3 coding DNA: TGCGCCAGCAGCTTGGTCATGACAGGGAGGGGAGGGGAGACCCAGTACTTC.

The gene calls are TRBV10-2 and TRBJ1-1; 7 positions match TRBD1. CDR1 and CDR2 from the germline V gene are WSHSY and SAAADI. The CDR3 length is 16 residues. V gave up 4 bases and J gave up 5 bases; unmatched junction bases: 13. CDR3: CASSGVTTGAGTEAFF. The CDR3 bases are TGCGCCAGCAGTGGAGTAACCACAGGGGCAGGTACTGAAGCTTTCTTT.

This chain links TRBV18 with TRBJ2-5, with D hard to call. CDR1 KGHSH and CDR2 LQKENI come from the germline V gene. V lost 3 bases to trimming and J lost 5 bases, with 13 bases between them. This CDR3 region has 14 residues. As DNA, the CDR3 is TGTGCCAGCTCACCCGACTTTCTAGAGGAGACCCAGTACTTC. This codes for CASSPDFLEETQYF. Full variable domain (missing parts from reference TRBV18 and TRBJ2-5): NAGVMQNPRHLVRRRGQEARLRCSPMKGHSHVYWYRQLPEEGLKFMVYLQKENIIDESGMPKERFSAEFPKEGPSILRIQQVVRGDSAAYFCASSPDFLEETQYFGPGTRLLVL.

A note on this clone: Different DNA sequences within this sample yield the same CDR3. The rearrangement joins TRBV29-1 to TRBJ1-1; a weak D match, TRBD1 (5 bases). With 7 bases removed from V and 1 base from J, the gap between germline ends came to 10 bases. Germline CDR1 is SQVTM and CDR2 is ANQGSEA. The CDR3 runs 12 residues. The DNA of the CDR3 is TGCAGCGCCCGGGACCCGAACACTGAAGCTTTCTTT. Encoded protein: CSARDPNTEAFF.

The V call is TRBV21-1, the J call TRBJ1-5; the DNA was not used to check the table's D call, TRBD1. TRBV21-1 is described as a pseudogene. This CDR3 comprises 17 residues. In nucleotides, the CDR3 is TGTGCCAGCAGCAAAGCAAGGACAGGGGTCATAAATCAGCCCCAGCATTTT. Protein product: CASSKARTGVINQPQHF.

The chain links TRBV7-3 to TRBJ2-1; 9 bases are shared with TRBD2. The CDR3 totals 15 residues. Germline CDR1 reads SGHTA; CDR2 reads FQGTGA. The V gene end was trimmed by 4 bases and the J gene end by 9 bases; junction bases not matched to a gene: 10. As DNA, the CDR3 is TGTGCCAGCAGCTCCCTGGCGGGAGGGCCTAGTGAGCAGTTCTTC. Encoded protein: CASSSLAGGPSEQFF.

The chain has TRBV7-9 and TRBJ1-5, with TRBD1 matching over 7 bases. This CDR3 spans 14 amino acids. The trim removed 5 bases at V and 6 bases at J, leaving 7 bases unmatched. Germline values: CDR1 SEHNR, CDR2 FQNEAQ (reference sequence). The CDR3 region is CASSPDRDSQPQHF. CDR3 sequence (DNA): TGTGCCAGCAGCCCAGACAGGGATTCTCAGCCCCAGCATTTT.

The rearrangement joins TRBV7-9 to TRBJ2-3; 9 bases fit TRBD2. The CDR3 consists of 16 residues. V was pared by 5 bases and J by 6 bases, with 12 bases of the junction left unmatched. Germline V gene lookup returns CDR1 SEHNR and CDR2 FQNEAQ (reference sequence). The CDR3 sequence: CASSPGLAPILDTQYF. The DNA for the CDR3 is TGTGCCAGCAGCCCTGGACTAGCGCCCATCTTGGATACGCAGTATTTT.

The gene calls are TRBV5-5 and TRBJ2-3, with TRBD2 matching over 8 bases. The V gene's germline CDR1 is SGHKS and CDR2 YYEKEE (reference sequence). The CDR3 covers 15 residues. V lost 0 bases and J lost 0; bases outside the gene matches: 0. The CDR3 DNA reads as TGTGCCAGCAGCTTGGCTAGCGGGAGCACAGATACGCAGTATTTT. This translates into CASSLASGSTDTQYF.

V is TRBV6-1 and J is TRBJ2-1; TRBD2 matches at 9 bases. CDR1 is MNHNS and CDR2 is SASEGT in the germline V gene. The CDR3 sequence is 15 residues long. V lost 1 base and J lost 8; bases outside the gene matches: 6. Here the CDR3 reads CASSEDGGRADEQFF. CDR3 DNA: TGTGCCAGCAGTGAAGATGGCGGGAGGGCCGATGAGCAGTTCTTC.

The chain recombines TRBV19 with TRBJ2-7; 7 bases map to TRBD1. V was clipped by 3 bases and J by 3 bases; unmatched bases: 2. Germline CDR1 reads LNHDA; CDR2 reads SQIVND (reference sequence). There are 13 residues in the CDR3. The CDR3 DNA sequence: TGTGCCAGTAGTATGGGGGACAGCTACGAGCAGTACTTC. Its protein is CASSMGDSYEQYF. The full variable domain, its missing parts supplied by reference TRBV19 and TRBJ2-7, is DGGITQSPKYLFRKEGQNVTLSCEQNLNHDAMYWYRQDPGQGLRLIYYSQIVNDFQKGDIAEGYSVSREKKESFPLTVTSAQKNPTAFYLCASSMGDSYEQYFGPGTRLTVT.

V and J are TRBV11-2 and TRBJ2-5; D unclear. Between the trimmed V and J ends, which lost 1 base and 5 bases, there was a span of 20 bases. The CDR3 has 17 amino acids. The V gene's germline CDR1 is SGHAT and CDR2 FQNNGV. The CDR3 nucleotides are TGTGCCAGCAGCTTAGGGGTCCGTGCGGCAGCTGGGGAGACCCAGTACTTC. The encoded protein is CASSLGVRAAAGETQYF.

The chain combines TRBV2 with TRBJ2-7; no definite D call. The germline CDR1 and CDR2 sequences are SNHLY and FYNNEI. The CDR3 length is 13 residues. The V end lost 4 bases, the J end lost 4 bases, and 11 bases lay between the germline ends. The CDR3 DNA is TGTGCCAGCAGTGCTTACCCAAGATACGAGCAGTACTTC. Residues: CASSAYPRYEQYF.

V gene TRBV29-1 combines with J gene TRBJ2-2; possible D gene TRBD2, 6 bases. Germline assignment: CDR1 SQVTM and CDR2 ANQGSEA. This CDR3 comprises 12 residues. V lost 7 bases, J lost 6 bases, and 12 bases lay in between. The DNA for the CDR3 is TGCAGCGCCGGAGGGACCCCCGGGGAGCTGTTTTTT. It is translated as CSAGGTPGELFF.

V and J are TRBV9 and TRBJ1-2; the match to TRBD1 covers 9 bases. V lost 1 base and J lost 5; bases outside the gene matches: 12. CDR3 length: 17 amino acids. Per germline, CDR1 SGDLS and CDR2 YYNGEE. CDR3 sequence: CASSVSVQGALEYGYTF. In DNA, the CDR3 is TGTGCCAGCAGCGTATCCGTACAGGGGGCTCTGGAGTATGGCTACACCTTC.

The chain carries TRBV9 and TRBJ2-7; weak D call: TRBD2 (6 bases). This CDR3 contains 13 residues. Germline-derived CDR1 and CDR2 are SGDLS and YYNGEE. The V end was cut by 2 bases, the J end by 6 bases, with 12 bases between. The CDR3 DNA reads TGTGCCAGCAGCGTTGGAGGGAGCGGCGAGCAGTACTTC. As protein: CASSVGGSGEQYF. Complete variable domain (other parts from reference TRBV9 and TRBJ2-7): DSGVTQTPKHLITATGQRVTLRCSPRSGDLSVYWYQQSLDQGLQFLIQYYNGEERAKGNILERFSAQQFPDLHSELNLSSLELGDSALYFCASSVGGSGEQYFGPGTRLTVT.